Listed below are T cell receptor beta chains from one sample, sequenced in a study of T cell changes during pregnancy in multiple sclerosis. Libraries were prepared by immunoSEQ multiplex PCR; TCRdb keeps only in-frame clonotypes and omits some of them. The table has 35,000 or so clones, 89% seen once. The material was CD4+ T cells from peripheral blood mononuclear cells, obtained after pregnancy. The receptors come from a female donor in good health, enrolled as a control in a pregnancy study. Both conserved end residues are part of each CDR3. The D gene is left open where the match is weak. Some rows mark clone size as missing; the rest say once, few, many or name a class of expanded clone.

clone_size	v_call	j_call	d_call	cdr3_nt	cdr3_aa
.	TRBV5-1	TRBJ2-5	.	TGCGCCAGCAGCCCTGGCGGGGCGCCCGAAGAGACCCAGTACTTC	CASSPGGAPEETQYF
once	TRBV11-1	TRBJ2-3	TRBD2	TGTGCCAGCAGCTTAGGGCTAGCGGGAGCAGTAGGTACGCAGTATTTT	CASSLGLAGAVGTQYF
.	TRBV9	TRBJ2-1	TRBD2	TGTGCCAGCAGCGTAGGGGCCGGGACTAGCTGGAATGAGCAGTTCTTC	CASSVGAGTSWNEQFF
once	TRBV7-2	TRBJ2-5	TRBD1	TGTGCCAGCAGCACCGACAGGGTAGAGACCCAGTACTTC	CASSTDRVETQYF
.	TRBV5-1	TRBJ2-1	TRBD2	TGCGCCAGCAGCTCCGGGACTAGCTCCTACAATGAGCAGTTCTTC	CASSSGTSSYNEQFF
.	TRBV5-1	TRBJ1-4	TRBD1	TGCGCCAGCAGCTGGGGACAGACGAATGAAAAACTGTTTTTT	CASSWGQTNEKLFF
.	TRBV7-9	TRBJ2-1	TRBD2	TGTGCCACCAAACCGGGGACGCTAGCGGGGGTCTACAATGAGCAGTTCTTC	CATKPGTLAGVYNEQFF
.	TRBV18	TRBJ2-7	TRBD1	TGTGCCAGCTCGCAGACAGGGGATTCCTACGAGCAGTACTTC	CASSQTGDSYEQYF
.	TRBV7-9	TRBJ1-3	.	TGTGCCAGCACCTTCGAGGGAAACTCTGGAAACACCATATATTTT	CASTFEGNSGNTIYF
.	TRBV4-2	TRBJ1-5	TRBD1	TGTGCCAGCAGCCAAACAAGGACAGGATTCAATCAGCCCCAGCATTTT	CASSQTRTGFNQPQHF
.	TRBV27	TRBJ2-7	.	TGTGCCAGCAGACCCTTGGCGGGGGCAGGCGAGCAGTACTTC	CASRPLAGAGEQYF
.	TRBV5-4	TRBJ2-3	.	TGTGCCAGCAGCCCCGCCGCGGGCCCCATCACAGATACGCAGTATTTT	CASSPAAGPITDTQYF
once	TRBV7-2	TRBJ1-1	TRBD1	TGTGCCAGCAGCTTAGTTTGGACAGGGGACACTGAAGCTTTCTTT	CASSLVWTGDTEAFF
.	TRBV28	TRBJ2-4	.	TGTGCCAGCAGTCCTGCGGGACTAGCCAAAAACATTCAGTACTTC	CASSPAGLAKNIQYF
once	TRBV5-1	TRBJ1-1	.	TGCGCCAGCAGCCCGGCCGGGGGTGCGGTGAACACTGAAGCTTTCTTT	CASSPAGGAVNTEAFF
.	TRBV4-2	TRBJ1-5	TRBD1	TGTGCCAGCAGCCAAGTAGGGGGCTCGAATCAGCCCCAGCATTTT	CASSQVGGSNQPQHF
.	TRBV9	TRBJ1-4	.	TGTGCCAGCAGCGCTTCTCCGGGTCTCTCCCTGGCAAAACTGTTTTTT	CASSASPGLSLAKLFF
.	TRBV6-1	TRBJ1-5	TRBD1	TGTGCCAGCAGTGGGGGACAGCCTAGCAATCAGCCCCAGCATTTT	CASSGGQPSNQPQHF
.	TRBV29-1	TRBJ1-4	.	TGCAGCGTTGCCCGGGGAAGGGATGAAAAACTGTTTTTT	CSVARGRDEKLFF
.	TRBV7-9	TRBJ1-2	.	TGTGCCAGCAGCCCCGGACAGACCTATGGCTACACCTTC	CASSPGQTYGYTF
.	TRBV4-1	TRBJ1-2	TRBD1	TGCGCCAGCAGCGACCAAATCGGGACAGGGAACTATGGCTACACCTTC	CASSDQIGTGNYGYTF
.	TRBV9	TRBJ1-2	.	TGTGCCAGCAGCTTCGGCGGGAGGGAGGATGGCTACACCTTC	CASSFGGREDGYTF
.	TRBV28	TRBJ1-3	.	TGTGCCAGCAGTCACCACAGCTCTGGAAACACCATATATTTT	CASSHHSSGNTIYF
.	TRBV12-5	TRBJ2-3	.	TGTGCTAGTGGTTCCACTACAGATACGCAGTATTTT	CASGSTTDTQYF
few	TRBV30	TRBJ1-1	TRBD1	TGTGCCTGGGGGACAGGGTACACTGAAGCTTTCTTT	CAWGTGYTEAFF
.	TRBV5-1	TRBJ2-3	TRBD2	TGCGCCAGCAGCTTGCCCAGCGGGGTCACAGATACGCAGTATTTT	CASSLPSGVTDTQYF
.	TRBV18	TRBJ2-7	TRBD1	TGTGCCAGCTCGCCCGGGACAGGGAGGCCGTTCCGCGAGCAGTACTTC	CASSPGTGRPFREQYF
.	TRBV5-5	TRBJ1-5	.	TGTGCCAGCAGCTTGGAACAGTCTAGCAATCAGCCCCAGCATTTT	CASSLEQSSNQPQHF
.	TRBV7-2	TRBJ2-2	.	TGTGCCAGCAGCTACGTTGTTGGGGCACCCGGGGAGCTGTTTTTT	CASSYVVGAPGELFF
.	TRBV9	TRBJ2-3	TRBD2	TGTGCCAGCAGCGCTAGCGGGAGCACAGATACGCAGTATTTT	CASSASGSTDTQYF
few	TRBV11-2	TRBJ2-2	TRBD2	TGTGCCAGCAGCTTAGTAACAGGTAGCGGGACCGGGGAGCTGTTTTTT	CASSLVTGSGTGELFF
.	TRBV7-2	TRBJ1-1	.	TGTGCCAGCAGCCAGCCGGGACTGCCTGGGAACACTGAAGCTTTCTTT	CASSQPGLPGNTEAFF
few	TRBV9	TRBJ1-5	TRBD1	TGTGCCAGCAGCACAGGGGGCAATCAGCCCCAGCATTTT	CASSTGGNQPQHF
.	TRBV4-2	TRBJ2-1	TRBD2	TGTGCCAGCAGCCCGTCCCCGACTAGCGGGAGGGGCAATGAGCAGTTCTTC	CASSPSPTSGRGNEQFF
.	TRBV15	TRBJ1-1	.	TGTGCCACCAGCAGAGATGAGGGCACTGAAGCTTTCTTT	CATSRDEGTEAFF
.	TRBV10-3	TRBJ2-4	.	TGTGCCATCAGTGAGGGGGGGGCATCTATCATTCAGTACTTC	CAISEGGASIIQYF
.	TRBV28	TRBJ2-1	TRBD2	TGTGCCAGCAATTTAGCGGGAGCTGGCTATGAGCAGTTCTTC	CASNLAGAGYEQFF
few	TRBV5-6	TRBJ2-1	.	TGTGCCAGCTCTACAAAGGGTAGCGGACACAATGAGCAGTTCTTC	CASSTKGSGHNEQFF
.	TRBV28	TRBJ1-5	TRBD1	TGTGCCAGCACAACAAGGGACAGAGCCAATCAGCCCCAGCATTTT	CASTTRDRANQPQHF
.	TRBV5-6	TRBJ1-6	.	TGTGCCAGCAGCTCGGGAGTTCCGGGGCTCAGGTCACCCCTCCACTTT	CASSSGVPGLRSPLHF
large	TRBV9	TRBJ1-1	.	TGTGCCAGCAGCGTAGAACAGGCCAACACTGAAGCTTTCTTT	CASSVEQANTEAFF
.	TRBV9	TRBJ2-2	TRBD2	TGTGCCAGCAGCGTCAGACTAGCGGGGGACGGGACCGGGGAGCTGTTTTTT	CASSVRLAGDGTGELFF